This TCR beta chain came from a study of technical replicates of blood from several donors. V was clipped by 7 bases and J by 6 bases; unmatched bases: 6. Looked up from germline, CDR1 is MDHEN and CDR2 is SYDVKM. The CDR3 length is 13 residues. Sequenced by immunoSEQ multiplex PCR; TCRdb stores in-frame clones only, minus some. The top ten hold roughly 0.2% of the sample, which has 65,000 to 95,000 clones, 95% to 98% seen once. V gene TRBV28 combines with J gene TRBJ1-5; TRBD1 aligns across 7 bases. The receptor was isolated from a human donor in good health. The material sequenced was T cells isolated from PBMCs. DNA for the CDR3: TGTGCCAGCATTTCTACAGGGGCTCAGCCCCAGCATTTT. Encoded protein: CASISTGAQPQHF.